The source of this T cell receptor (beta chain) is a study of cytomegalovirus exposure and HLA in healthy donors. The overall study: The Caucasian-associated ancestry cluster contained 81% of the roughly 400 genotyped donors.

Trimming took off 3 bases at V and 5 bases at J, with 10 bases between the two ends. In germline, CDR1 is MNHEY, CDR2 SMNVEV (reference sequence). The length of the CDR3 is 13 residues. Both 60 Vbeta primers and 13 Jbeta primers went into the PCR. Method: immunoSEQ multiplex PCR; TCRdb's copy keeps in-frame clones and lacks some. This sample contains 200,000 or so clones. Of note for this clone: The antigen is not known.

General study findings and limits: A later analysis showed that HLA-associated TCR beta chains had undergone more clonal expansion than equally common others. Accurate prediction of HLA-A and HLA-B alleles (for most subjects) was reportedly achieved from TCR beta sequences.

The sample taken for sequencing was PBMCs. The TCR originated in a boy younger than 18 in good health and CMV-seronegative. The rearrangement links TRBV27 to TRBJ1-2; D is ambiguous. The CDR3 nucleotides are TGTGCCAGCAGTTTTGCGGCCAAGTATGGCTACACCTTC. This encodes CASSFAAKYGYTF.